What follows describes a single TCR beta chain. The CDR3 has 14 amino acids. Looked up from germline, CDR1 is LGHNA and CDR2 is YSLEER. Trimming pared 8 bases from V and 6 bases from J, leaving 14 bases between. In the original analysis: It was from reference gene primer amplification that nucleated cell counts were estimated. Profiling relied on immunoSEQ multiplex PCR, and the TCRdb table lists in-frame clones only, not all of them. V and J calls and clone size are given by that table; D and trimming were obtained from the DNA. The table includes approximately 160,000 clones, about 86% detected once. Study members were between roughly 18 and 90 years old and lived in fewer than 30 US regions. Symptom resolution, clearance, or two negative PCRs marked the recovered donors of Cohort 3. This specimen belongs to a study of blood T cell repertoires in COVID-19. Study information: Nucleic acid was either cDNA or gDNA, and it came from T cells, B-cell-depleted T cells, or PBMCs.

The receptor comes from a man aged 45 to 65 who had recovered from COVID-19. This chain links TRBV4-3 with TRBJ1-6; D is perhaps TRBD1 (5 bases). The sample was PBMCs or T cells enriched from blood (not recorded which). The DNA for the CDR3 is TGCGCCAGCGCCGGGGGGGAGCGTAATTCACCCCTCCACTTT. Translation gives CASAGGERNSPLHF.